This TCR beta chain was identified in a study of cytomegalovirus exposure and HLA in healthy donors. The CDR3 runs 18 residues. V lost 0 bases to trimming and J lost 1 base, with 19 bases between them. The V gene's germline CDR1 is SGHNT and CDR2 YYREEE (reference sequence). On this clone itself: Antigen specificity is unknown.

Study findings and constraints: The study designated about 180 TCR beta chains cytomegalovirus-associated. The majority of TCR sequences were rare, yet some public TCRs appeared in many donors.

Clones were read by immunoSEQ multiplex PCR, and TCRdb kept only the in-frame ones, dropping some. This table has some 150,000 clones, roughly nine tenths appearing once. The sample consisted of PBMCs. This chain links TRBV5-4 with TRBJ1-1, with D tentatively TRBD1 (5 bases). The receptor was derived from a woman younger than 30 in good health and CMV-seropositive. The CDR3 sequence: CASSLAPGRPGRNTEAFF. CDR3 DNA sequence: TGTGCCAGCAGCTTGGCCCCCGGGCGGCCAGGGCGGAACACTGAAGCTTTCTTT.